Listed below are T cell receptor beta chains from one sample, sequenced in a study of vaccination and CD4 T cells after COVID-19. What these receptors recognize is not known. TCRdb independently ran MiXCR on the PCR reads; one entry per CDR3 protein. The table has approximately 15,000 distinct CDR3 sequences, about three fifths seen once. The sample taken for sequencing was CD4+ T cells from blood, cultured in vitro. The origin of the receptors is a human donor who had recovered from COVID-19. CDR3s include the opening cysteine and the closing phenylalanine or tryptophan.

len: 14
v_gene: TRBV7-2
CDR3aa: CASSLAVAGNTIYF

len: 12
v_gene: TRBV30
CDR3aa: CAWSPVTYEQYF

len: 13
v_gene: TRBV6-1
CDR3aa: CASILNSHYEQYF

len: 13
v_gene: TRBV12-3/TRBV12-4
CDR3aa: CASSLGGRLEQYF

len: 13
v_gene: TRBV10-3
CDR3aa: CASQVGPQETQYF

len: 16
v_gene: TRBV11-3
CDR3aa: CASSLSGGANTGELFF

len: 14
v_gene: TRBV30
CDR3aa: CAWSFGGRYNEQFF

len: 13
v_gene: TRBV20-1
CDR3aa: CSARAWPDNEQFF

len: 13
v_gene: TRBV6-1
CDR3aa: CASSPMGLYGYTF

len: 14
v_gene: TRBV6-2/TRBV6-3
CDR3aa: CASSRLARTDTQYF

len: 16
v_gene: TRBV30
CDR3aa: CAWSGPRTGNIREQYF

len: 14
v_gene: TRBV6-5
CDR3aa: CASSYGGLGDTQYF

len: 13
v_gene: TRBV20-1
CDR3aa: CSARANSGWGYTF

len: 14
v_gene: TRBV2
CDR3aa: CASSRGTGLAEQYF

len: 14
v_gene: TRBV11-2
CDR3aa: CASSFLDSSYEQYF

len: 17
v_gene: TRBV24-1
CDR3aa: CATSDSKAWGKDQPQHF

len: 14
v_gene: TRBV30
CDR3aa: CAWSPIRDGSPLHF

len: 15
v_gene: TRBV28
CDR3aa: CASSLGGGRSDTQYF

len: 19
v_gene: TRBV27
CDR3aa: CASSFRDRKNQGDDQPQHF

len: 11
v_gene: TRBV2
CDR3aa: CASRRGETQYF

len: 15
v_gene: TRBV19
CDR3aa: CASSRGTGDNYGYTF

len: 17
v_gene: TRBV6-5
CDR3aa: CASSYPGLAGSTDTQYF

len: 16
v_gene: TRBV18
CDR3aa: CASSPAPGQGSTEAFF

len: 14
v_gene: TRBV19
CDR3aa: CASSTGTGGSPLHF

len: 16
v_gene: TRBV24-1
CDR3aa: CATSDRTSGSQETQYF

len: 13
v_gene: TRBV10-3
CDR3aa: CAISTNRDDEQYF

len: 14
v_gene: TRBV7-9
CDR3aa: CASSPNSNTGELFF

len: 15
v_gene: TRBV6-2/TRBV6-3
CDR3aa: CASSYEAGNRNTQYF

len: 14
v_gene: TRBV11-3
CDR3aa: CASSLAGGTDTQYF

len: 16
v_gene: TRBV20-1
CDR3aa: CSARATSGNFSYEQYF

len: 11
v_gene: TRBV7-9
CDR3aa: CASSTSYEQYF

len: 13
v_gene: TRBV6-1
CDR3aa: CASMMYGNQPQHF

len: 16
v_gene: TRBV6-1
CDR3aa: CASSVLAGVSSYEQYF

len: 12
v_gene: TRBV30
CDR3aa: CAWNRENSPLHF

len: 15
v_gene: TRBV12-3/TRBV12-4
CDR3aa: CASSLLVGSEDEQFF

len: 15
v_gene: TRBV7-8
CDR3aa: CASSLRQGRDTEAFF

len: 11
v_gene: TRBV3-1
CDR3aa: CASSHAYEQYF

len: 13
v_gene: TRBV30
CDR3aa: CAWSVLRRETQYF

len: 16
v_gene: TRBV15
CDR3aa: CATSRTVRQGAYEQYF

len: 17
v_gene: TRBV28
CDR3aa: CASSLTPGTAGTGGYTF

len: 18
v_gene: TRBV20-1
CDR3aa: CSASPPLAGGLSSYEQYF

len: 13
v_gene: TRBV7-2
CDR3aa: CASSRGIFETQYF

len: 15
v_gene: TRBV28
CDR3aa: CASDERTPNTGELFF

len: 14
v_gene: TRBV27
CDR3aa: CASSWTGGDYEQYF

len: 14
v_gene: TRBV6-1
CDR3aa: CASSETRVTGELFF

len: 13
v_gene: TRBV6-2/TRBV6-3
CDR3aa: CASSKTSYNEQFF

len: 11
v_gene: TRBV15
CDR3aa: CATSGDDEQYF

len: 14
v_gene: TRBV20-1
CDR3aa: CSASRQSLSQPQHF

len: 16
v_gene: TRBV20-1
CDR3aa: CSARTGIAGAINEQFF

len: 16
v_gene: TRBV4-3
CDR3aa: CASSQERGQNNQPQHF

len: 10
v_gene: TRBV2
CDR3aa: CASERETQYF

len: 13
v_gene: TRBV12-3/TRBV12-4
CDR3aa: CASNRAGSGELFF

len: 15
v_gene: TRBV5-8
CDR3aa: CASSLEAWGDQPQHF

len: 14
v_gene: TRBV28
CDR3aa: CASVPGQGTYEQYF

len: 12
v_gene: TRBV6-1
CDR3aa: CASSDGGDGYTF